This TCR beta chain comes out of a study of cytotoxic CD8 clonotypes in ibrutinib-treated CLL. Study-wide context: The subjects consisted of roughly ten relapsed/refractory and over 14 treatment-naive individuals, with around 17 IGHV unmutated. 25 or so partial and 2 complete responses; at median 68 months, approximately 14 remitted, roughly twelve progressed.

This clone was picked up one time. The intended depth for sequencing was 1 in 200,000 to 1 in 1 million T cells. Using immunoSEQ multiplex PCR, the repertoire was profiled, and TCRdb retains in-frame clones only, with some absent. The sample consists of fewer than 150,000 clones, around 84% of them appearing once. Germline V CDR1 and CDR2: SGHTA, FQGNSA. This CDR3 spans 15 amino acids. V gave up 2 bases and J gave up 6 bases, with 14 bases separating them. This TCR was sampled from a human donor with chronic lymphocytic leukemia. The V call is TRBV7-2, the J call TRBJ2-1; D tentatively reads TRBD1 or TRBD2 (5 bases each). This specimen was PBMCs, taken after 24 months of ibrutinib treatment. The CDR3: CASSLKLPGANEQFF. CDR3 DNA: TGTGCCAGCAGCTTAAAACTTCCCGGGGCCAATGAGCAGTTCTTC. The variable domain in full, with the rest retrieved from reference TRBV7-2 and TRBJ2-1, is GAGVSQSPSNKVTEKGKDVELRCDPISGHTALYWYRQSLGQGLEFLIYFQGNSAPDKSGLPSDRFSAERTGGSVSTLTIQRTQQEDSAVYLCASSLKLPGANEQFFGPGTRLTVL.